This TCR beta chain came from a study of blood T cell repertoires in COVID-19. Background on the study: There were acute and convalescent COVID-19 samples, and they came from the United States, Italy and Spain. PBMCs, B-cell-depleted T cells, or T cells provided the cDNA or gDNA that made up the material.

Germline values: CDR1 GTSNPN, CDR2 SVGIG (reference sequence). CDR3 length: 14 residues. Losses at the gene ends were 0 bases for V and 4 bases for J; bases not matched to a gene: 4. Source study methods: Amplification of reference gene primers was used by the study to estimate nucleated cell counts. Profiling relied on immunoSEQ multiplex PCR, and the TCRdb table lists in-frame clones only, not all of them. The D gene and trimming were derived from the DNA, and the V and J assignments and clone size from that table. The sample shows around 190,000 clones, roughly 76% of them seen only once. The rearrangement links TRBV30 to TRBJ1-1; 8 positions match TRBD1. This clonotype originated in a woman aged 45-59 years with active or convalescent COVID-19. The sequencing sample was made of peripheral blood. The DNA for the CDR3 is TGTGCCTGGAGTGTGACAGGGGAGGGCACTGAAGCTTTCTTT. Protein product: CAWSVTGEGTEAFF.